This T cell receptor (beta chain) was sequenced during a study of blood T cell repertoires in COVID-19. Study processing details: Estimates of nucleated cell counts were drawn from the amplification of reference gene primers. The protocol was immunoSEQ multiplex PCR, while the TCRdb copy is restricted to in-frame clones and leaves out a portion. V and J calls and clone size follow that table, whereas D and trimming were derived from the DNA. The sample has some 97,000 clones; under 90% are singletons. Germline CDR1 and CDR2: LNHDA and SQIVND (reference sequence). This CDR3 comprises 13 residues. V lost 5 bases and J lost 2, with 10 bases in between.

The chain employs TRBV19 and TRBJ2-7; the D is unclear. The sequencing input was peripheral blood. The clonotype originates from a human donor in a cohort sampled during active COVID-19. The CDR3 DNA is TGTGCCAGTAGTCCCCAGTTCCCCTACGAGCAGTACTTC. Residues: CASSPQFPYEQYF.